Listed here are 22 T cell receptor beta chains from one sample, sequenced in a study of blood T cell repertoires in COVID-19 (dated by TCRdb to about 2020). Preparation of the library involved the immunoSEQ multiplex PCR assay. TCRdb mirrors the immuneACCESS table, restricted to in-frame sequences. Some clones are absent from its copies; in checked studies, under half trace to an unresolved V gene, and the reason for the others is unknown. This sample lists approximately 150,000 clones; around nine tenths were detected once. Together, the top ten hold just over 2.5% of the sample. The specimen sequenced was peripheral blood. The source is an elderly woman with COVID-19, enrolled during active disease.

The J gene is TRBJ2-6, the V gene TRBV27; TRBD2 is a possible D gene (5 bases). V lost 2 bases, J lost 2 bases, and 13 bases lay in between. This CDR3 contains 17 residues. Germline CDR1 and CDR2: MNHEY and SMNVEV (reference sequence). CDR3 nucleotides: TGTGCCAGCAGTTTAATTTTTAGAGGGACTGGGGCCAACGTCCTGACTTTC. It translates to CASSLIFRGTGANVLTF.

The chain links TRBV24-1 to TRBJ2-1; D remains unclear. Germline V CDR1 and CDR2: KGHDR, SFDVKD. Trimming shortened V by 3 bases and J by 7 bases, and 12 bases separated the two germline ends. The CDR3 loop spans 14 amino acids. This CDR3 is CATSDPRWANEQFF. The DNA of the CDR3 is TGTGCCACCAGTGATCCTCGATGGGCGAATGAGCAGTTCTTC.

This chain uses TRBV11-2 with TRBJ2-5, with D possibly matching TRBD2 (5 bases). This CDR3 spans 14 amino acids. Germline V gene data show CDR1 as SGHAT and CDR2 as FQNNGV. The V end lost 5 bases, the J end lost 4 bases, and 14 bases lay between the germline ends. CDR3 nucleotides: TGTGCCAGCAGCCCCACAGCGGTGGGAGAGACCCAGTACTTC. Translating gives CASSPTAVGETQYF.

This sequence joins TRBV7-9 and TRBJ2-7; 11 bases line up with TRBD2. The CDR3 loop spans 13 amino acids. Germline V gene sequence: CDR1 SEHNR, CDR2 FQNEAQ (reference sequence). V was pared by 11 bases and J by 6 bases, with 9 bases of the junction left unmatched. CDR3 sequence (DNA): TGTGCCTCCACGGAACTAGCGGGAGCCGAGCAGTACTTC. Translated, it gives CASTELAGAEQYF. Full variable domain (outside the CDR3, taken from reference TRBV7-9 and TRBJ2-7): DTGVSQNPRHKITKRGQNVTFRCDPISEHNRLYWYRQTLGQGPEFLTYFQNEAQLEKSRLLSDRFSAERPKGSFSTLEIQRTEQGDSAMYLCASTELAGAEQYFGPGTRLTVT.

The V call is TRBV6-2 or TRBV6-3, the J call TRBJ2-3; D not resolved. CDR1 is MNHEY and CDR2 is SVGEGT in the germline V gene. Trimming took off 5 bases at V and 0 bases at J, with 12 bases between the two ends. This CDR3 has 15 amino acids. The CDR3 loop reads CASSPRSLSTDTQYF. The DNA for the CDR3 is TGTGCCAGCAGTCCACGGTCCTTGAGCACAGATACGCAGTATTTT.

The gene calls are TRBV6-2 or TRBV6-3 and TRBJ2-1; the match to TRBD2 covers 8 bases. Germline V gene data show CDR1 as MNHEY and CDR2 as SVGEGT. The length of the CDR3 is 13 residues. Trimming cost V 4 bases and J 10 bases; bases outside gene matches: 6. Here the CDR3 DNA reads TGTGCCAGCAGTTGGCTTACTAGCGGAGAGCAGTTCTTC. This encodes CASSWLTSGEQFF.

This clone was observed a handful of times. The chain joins TRBV5-4 to TRBJ1-4, with 8 bases lining up with TRBD1. This CDR3 spans 17 amino acids. Germline V gene lookup returns CDR1 SGHNT and CDR2 YYREEE (reference sequence). Losses at the gene ends were 4 bases for V and 6 bases for J; bases not matched to a gene: 14. As DNA, the CDR3 is TGTGCCAGCAGCCCCGGACAGGGCGGTGTATCGGATGAAAAACTGTTTTTT. As protein: CASSPGQGGVSDEKLFF.

This chain joins TRBV14 and TRBJ1-2, with no clear D. V was cut by 1 base and J by 6 bases, with 3 bases left in between. The CDR3 totals 11 residues. Per germline, CDR1 SGHDN and CDR2 FVKESK. CDR3 nucleotide sequence: TGTGCCAGCAGCCAAGTCGATGGCTACACCTTC. Residues: CASSQVDGYTF.

The V call is TRBV20-1, the J call TRBJ1-1; the D is unclear. Trimming pared 8 bases from V and 5 bases from J, leaving 9 bases between. This CDR3 contains 10 residues. The germline gives CDR1 DFQATT, CDR2 SNEGSKA (reference sequence). The CDR3 DNA is TGCAGTCCCCTCGGGACTGAAGCTTTCTTT. This codes for CSPLGTEAFF.

This clone was seen a handful of times. CDR3 in amino acids: CASSYREGDEQFF. In nucleotides, the CDR3 is TGTGCCAGCAGTTACCGGGAGGGCGATGAGCAGTTCTTC. The rearrangement uses TRBV6-5 and TRBJ2-1; 8 bases match TRBD2. With V trimmed by 2 bases and J by 8 bases, 2 bases remained unmatched. The CDR3 is made up of 13 amino acids. Germline V gene sequence: CDR1 MNHEY, CDR2 SVGAGI.

The gene calls are TRBV18 and TRBJ1-2; D is uncertain. The germline gives CDR1 KGHSH, CDR2 LQKENI. Between the trimmed V and J ends, which lost 3 bases and 3 bases, there was a span of 8 bases. The CDR3 extends over 13 amino acids. CDR3 amino acids: CASSPIVDYGYTF. The CDR3 DNA reads as TGTGCCAGCTCACCCATTGTAGACTATGGCTACACCTTC. Complete variable domain (other parts from reference TRBV18 and TRBJ1-2): NAGVMQNPRHLVRRRGQEARLRCSPMKGHSHVYWYRQLPEEGLKFMVYLQKENIIDESGMPKERFSAEFPKEGPSILRIQQVVRGDSAAYFCASSPIVDYGYTFGSGTRLTVV.

J is TRBJ1-5 and V is TRBV27; 7 bases are shared with TRBD1. CDR3 length equals 15 residues. Trimming cost V 6 bases and J 2 bases; bases outside gene matches: 7. In germline, CDR1 is MNHEY, CDR2 SMNVEV (reference sequence). CDR3 DNA: TGTGCCAGCAGAGGGGGCGGGCGGCGCAATCAGCCCCAGCATTTT. Amino acid sequence: CASRGGGRRNQPQHF.

Concerning this clone: The same CDR3 also results from other DNA sequences found in this sample. This chain uses TRBV5-1 with TRBJ2-1; TRBD2 is a possible D gene (6 bases). V was shortened by 4 bases and J by 0 bases, with 11 bases between the two germline ends. CDR1 is SGHRS, CDR2 YFSETQ, per germline. The CDR3 covers 15 residues. CDR3 sequence reads: CASSLSGSSYNEQFF. The CDR3 bases are TGCGCCAGCAGCCTTAGCGGTAGCTCCTACAATGAGCAGTTCTTC.

The V call is TRBV7-9, the J call TRBJ2-7, with 13 bases aligning to TRBD2. V was clipped by 4 bases and J by 5 bases; unmatched bases: 5. The germline gives CDR1 SEHNR, CDR2 FQNEAQ (reference sequence). This CDR3 spans 15 amino acids. The chain's CDR3 is CASSSGGLAGDEQYF. Here the CDR3 DNA reads TGTGCCAGCAGCTCCGGCGGACTAGCGGGAGACGAGCAGTACTTC.

The chain links TRBV28 to TRBJ2-1; maybe TRBD2 (6 bases). The germline gives CDR1 MDHEN, CDR2 SYDVKM. The germline V and J ends were trimmed by 2 bases and 8 bases, with 16 bases remaining between them. This CDR3 region has 15 residues. The CDR3 spells CASSLGGYTSDEQFF. In DNA form, the CDR3 reads TGTGCCAGCAGTTTAGGGGGGTATACATCCGATGAGCAGTTCTTC. Using reference TRBV28 and TRBJ2-1 for the parts outside the CDR3, the full variable domain is DVKVTQSSRYLVKRTGEKVFLECVQDMDHENMFWYRQDPGLGLRLIYFSYDVKMKEKGDIPEGYSVSREKKERFSLILESASTNQTSMYLCASSLGGYTSDEQFFGPGTRLTVL.

V and J are TRBV28 and TRBJ2-1; D may be TRBD2 (6 bases). The CDR3 is made up of 15 amino acids. The V gene lost 6 bases and the J gene lost 9 bases, with 21 bases spanning the gap. Looked up from germline, CDR1 is MDHEN and CDR2 is SYDVKM. CDR3 amino acids: CASSSGGAGLAEQFF. CDR3 in DNA: TGTGCCAGCAGCTCGGGCGGGGCAGGGCTGGCTGAGCAGTTCTTC.

The chain carries TRBV19 and TRBJ1-1; weak D call: TRBD1 (6 bases). V gave up 10 bases and J gave up 0 bases, with 12 bases separating them. The CDR3 length is 13 residues. Germline V CDR1 and CDR2: LNHDA, SQIVND (reference sequence). For the CDR3, the DNA is TGTGCCACCAGGACAGTGCTGAACACTGAAGCTTTCTTT. Translated: CATRTVLNTEAFF.

The CDR3 sequence is CASSQPGFGELFF. CDR3 sequence (DNA): TGCGCCAGCAGCCAGCCGGGGTTCGGGGAGCTGTTTTTT. V usage is TRBV5-1 and J usage is TRBJ2-2; TRBD2 might be the D (5 bases). The V and J ends lost 4 bases and 7 bases respectively, with 11 bases between them. Germline lookup yields CDR1 SGHRS and CDR2 YFSETQ. There are 13 residues in the CDR3.

This clone has more than one count but fewer than ten. This rearrangement joins TRBV11-3 to TRBJ1-5; no clear D. This CDR3 contains 13 residues. The V end lost 3 bases, the J end lost 7 bases, and 10 bases lay between the germline ends. CDR1 SGHNT and CDR2 YENEEA come from the germline V gene. The CDR3 nucleotides are TGTGCCAGCAGCTTGAGGGTAAGGCAGCCCCAGCATTTT. Amino acids: CASSLRVRQPQHF.

V is TRBV27 and J is TRBJ1-2; D unclear. The V end was cut by 6 bases, the J end by 2 bases, with 10 bases between. This CDR3 has 13 amino acids. Looked up from germline, CDR1 is MNHEY and CDR2 is SMNVEV (reference sequence). The CDR3 loop reads CASSPARNYGYTF. CDR3 nucleotides: TGTGCCAGCAGCCCCGCCAGAAACTATGGCTACACCTTC.

V is TRBV12-3 or TRBV12-4 and J is TRBJ1-1; maybe TRBD1 (5 bases). The CDR3 has 12 amino acids. The ends were cut back, 4 bases at V and 5 bases at J, with 8 bases in the middle. CDR3 DNA: TGTGCCAGCAGTTCAGGGTTTACTGAAGCTTTCTTT. It specifies CASSSGFTEAFF.

This chain links TRBV5-1 with TRBJ2-3; tentatively, D is TRBD1 (6 bases). V lost 2 bases and J lost 6, with 10 bases in between. The germline CDR1 and CDR2 sequences are SGHRS and YFSETQ. This CDR3 is 13 amino acids long. The CDR3 region is CASSLQGADTQYF. The CDR3 DNA reads TGCGCCAGCAGCTTACAGGGAGCGGATACGCAGTATTTT.